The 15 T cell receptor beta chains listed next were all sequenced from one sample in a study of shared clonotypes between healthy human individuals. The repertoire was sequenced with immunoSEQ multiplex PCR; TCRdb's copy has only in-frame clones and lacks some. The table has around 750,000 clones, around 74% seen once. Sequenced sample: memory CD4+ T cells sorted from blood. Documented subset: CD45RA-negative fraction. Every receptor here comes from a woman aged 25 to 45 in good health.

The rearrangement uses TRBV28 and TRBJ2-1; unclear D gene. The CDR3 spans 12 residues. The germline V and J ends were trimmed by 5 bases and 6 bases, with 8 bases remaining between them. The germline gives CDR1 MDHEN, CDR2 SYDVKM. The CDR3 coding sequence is TGTGCCAGCAGTACAGTGCCCAATGAGCAGTTCTTC. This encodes CASSTVPNEQFF.

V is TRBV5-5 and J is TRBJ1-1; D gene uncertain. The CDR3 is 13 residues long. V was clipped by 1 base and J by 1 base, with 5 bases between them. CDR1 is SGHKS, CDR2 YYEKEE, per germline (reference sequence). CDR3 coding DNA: TGTGCCAGCAGCTTGAACCCGAACACTGAAGCTTTCTTT. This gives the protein CASSLNPNTEAFF.

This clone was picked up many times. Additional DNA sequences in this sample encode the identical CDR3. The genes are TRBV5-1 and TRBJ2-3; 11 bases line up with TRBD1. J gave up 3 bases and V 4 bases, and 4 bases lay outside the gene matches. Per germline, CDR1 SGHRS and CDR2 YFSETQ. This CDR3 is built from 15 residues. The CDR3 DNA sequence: TGCGCCAGCAGCGTAGGACAGGGGGCGACAGATACGCAGTATTTT. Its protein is CASSVGQGATDTQYF.

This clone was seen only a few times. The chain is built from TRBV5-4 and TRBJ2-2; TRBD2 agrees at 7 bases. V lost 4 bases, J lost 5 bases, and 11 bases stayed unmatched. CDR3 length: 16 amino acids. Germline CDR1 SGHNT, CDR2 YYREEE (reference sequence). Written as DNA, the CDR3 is TGTGCCAGCAGCCCCTCCCGGGGGAGGGAAACCGGGGAGCTGTTTTTT. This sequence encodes CASSPSRGRETGELFF.

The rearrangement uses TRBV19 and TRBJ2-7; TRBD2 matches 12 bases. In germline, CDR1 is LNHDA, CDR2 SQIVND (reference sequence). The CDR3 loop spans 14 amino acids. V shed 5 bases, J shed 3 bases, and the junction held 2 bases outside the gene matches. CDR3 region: CASSWTSGVYEQYF. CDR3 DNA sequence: TGTGCCAGTAGTTGGACTAGCGGGGTCTACGAGCAGTACTTC.

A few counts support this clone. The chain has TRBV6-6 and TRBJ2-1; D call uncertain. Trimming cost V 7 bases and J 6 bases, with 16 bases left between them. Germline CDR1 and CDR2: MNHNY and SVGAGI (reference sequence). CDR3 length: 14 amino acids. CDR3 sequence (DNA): TGTGCCAGCACCCACGGGCAGATTCGCAATGAGCAGTTCTTC. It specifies CASTHGQIRNEQFF.

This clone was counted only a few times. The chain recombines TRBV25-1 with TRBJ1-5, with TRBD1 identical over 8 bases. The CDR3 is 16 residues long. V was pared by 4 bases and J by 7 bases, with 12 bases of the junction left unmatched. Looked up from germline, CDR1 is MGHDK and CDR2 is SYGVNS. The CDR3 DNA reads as TGTGCCAGCAGTGGAGGTACGGACAGGGTTGGGCAGCCCCAGCATTTT. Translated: CASSGGTDRVGQPQHF.

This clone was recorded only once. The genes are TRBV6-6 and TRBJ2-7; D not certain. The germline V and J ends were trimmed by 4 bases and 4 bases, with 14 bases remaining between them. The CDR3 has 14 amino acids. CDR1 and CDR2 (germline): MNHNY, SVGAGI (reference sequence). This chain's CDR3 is CASSLSPTNYEQYF. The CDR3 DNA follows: TGTGCCAGCAGTTTAAGTCCCACCAATTACGAGCAGTACTTC.

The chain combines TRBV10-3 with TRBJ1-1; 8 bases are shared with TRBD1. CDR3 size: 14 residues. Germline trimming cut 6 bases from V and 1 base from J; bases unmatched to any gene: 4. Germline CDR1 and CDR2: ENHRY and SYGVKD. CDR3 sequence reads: CAISPGQANTEAFF. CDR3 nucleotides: TGTGCCATCAGCCCGGGACAGGCGAACACTGAAGCTTTCTTT.

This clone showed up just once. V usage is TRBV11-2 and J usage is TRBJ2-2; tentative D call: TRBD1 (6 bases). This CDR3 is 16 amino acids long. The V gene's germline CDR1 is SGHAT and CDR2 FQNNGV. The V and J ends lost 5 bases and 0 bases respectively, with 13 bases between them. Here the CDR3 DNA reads TGTGCCAGCAGCCCCTTGGGGGCCTCGAACACCGGGGAGCTGTTTTTT. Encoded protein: CASSPLGASNTGELFF.

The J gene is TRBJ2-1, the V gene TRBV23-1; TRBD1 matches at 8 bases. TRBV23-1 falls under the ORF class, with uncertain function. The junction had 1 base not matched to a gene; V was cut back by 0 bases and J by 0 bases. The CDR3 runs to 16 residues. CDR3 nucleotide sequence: TGCGCCAGCAGTCAATCTACAGGGGGCTCCTACAATGAGCAGTTCTTC. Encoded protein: CASSQSTGGSYNEQFF.

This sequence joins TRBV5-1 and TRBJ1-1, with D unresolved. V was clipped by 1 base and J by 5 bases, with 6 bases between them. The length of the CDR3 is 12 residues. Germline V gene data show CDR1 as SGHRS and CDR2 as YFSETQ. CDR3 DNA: TGCGCCAGCAGCTTGTATGGGACTGAAGCTTTCTTT. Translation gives CASSLYGTEAFF.

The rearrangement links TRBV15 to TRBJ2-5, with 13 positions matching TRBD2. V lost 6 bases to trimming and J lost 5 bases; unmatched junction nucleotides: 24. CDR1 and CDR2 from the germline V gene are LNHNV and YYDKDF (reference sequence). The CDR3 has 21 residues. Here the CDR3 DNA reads TGTGCCACCAGTTCTCTTCCGGGACTAGCGGGGTTTAGTCCCCCGGGGGAGACCCAGTACTTC. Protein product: CATSSLPGLAGFSPPGETQYF. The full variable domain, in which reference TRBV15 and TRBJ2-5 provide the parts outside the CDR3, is DAMVIQNPRYQVTQFGKPVTLSCSQTLNHNVMYWYQQKSSQAPKLLFHYYDKDFNNEADTPDNFQSRRPNTSFCFLDIRSPGLGDTAMYLCATSSLPGLAGFSPPGETQYFGPGTRLLVL.

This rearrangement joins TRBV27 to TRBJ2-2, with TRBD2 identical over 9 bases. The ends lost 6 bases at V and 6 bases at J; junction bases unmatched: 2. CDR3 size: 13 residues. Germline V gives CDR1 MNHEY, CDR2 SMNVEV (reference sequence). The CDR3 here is CASSVAGAGELFF. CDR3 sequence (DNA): TGTGCCAGCAGCGTAGCGGGAGCCGGGGAGCTGTTTTTT.

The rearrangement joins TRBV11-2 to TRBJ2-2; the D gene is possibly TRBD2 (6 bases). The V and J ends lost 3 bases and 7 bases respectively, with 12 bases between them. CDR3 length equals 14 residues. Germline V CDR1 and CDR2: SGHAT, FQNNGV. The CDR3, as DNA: TGTGCCAGCAGCTTGACGGGAGCGAGCGGGGAGCTGTTTTTT. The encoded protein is CASSLTGASGELFF.